The 20 T cell receptor beta chains in this list originate from one sample, sequenced in a study of T cell repertoires in cytomegalovirus infection. TCRdb re-called the reads with MiXCR, one entry per CDR3 protein. The data show 500,000 to 600,000 distinct CDR3 sequences, approximately 15% seen once. The sequenced sample was CD8+ T cells from PBMCs. The origin of the receptors is a human donor in good health (CMV status not recorded). Some clones in this sample may be carry-over from other donors' samples.

This clonotype was counted many times. The chain combines TRBV6-1 with TRBJ2-5, with TRBD2 identical over 9 bases. The V gene's germline CDR1 is MNHNS and CDR2 SASEGT. The CDR3 spans 16 residues. Trimming at V came to 0 bases and at J to 4 bases, leaving 6 bases not matched to a gene. The CDR3 DNA reads as TGTGCCAGCAGTGAAGCGGAGCGGGGGGTCCGAGAGACCCAGTACTTC. It is translated as CASSEAERGVRETQYF.

This clonotype was recorded many times. This chain joins TRBV14 and TRBJ2-1; maybe TRBD1 (5 bases). The V gene lost 0 bases and the J gene lost 4 bases, with 10 bases spanning the gap. The CDR3 is 15 residues long. CDR1 and CDR2 (germline): SGHDN, FVKESK. Written as DNA, the CDR3 is TGTGCCAGCAGCCAAGATTTCCAGGGTTACAATGAGCAGTTCTTC. Translated, it gives CASSQDFQGYNEQFF.

V is TRBV7-9 and J is TRBJ1-1, with TRBD1 matching 7 bases. CDR3 length: 17 amino acids. V dropped 5 bases and J dropped 1; count of bases not matched to a gene: 13. Germline-derived CDR1 and CDR2 are SEHNR and FQNEAQ (reference sequence). This CDR3 reads CASSPTSQGIQNTEAFF. Here the CDR3 DNA reads TGTGCCAGCAGCCCTACTTCACAGGGGATACAGAACACTGAAGCTTTCTTT.

This clonotype showed up many times. The V gene is TRBV6-1, the J gene TRBJ1-5; D not certain. The germline CDR1 and CDR2 sequences are MNHNS and SASEGT. There are 18 residues in the CDR3. The V end was cut by 8 bases, the J end by 0 bases, with 23 bases between. The CDR3 coding sequence is TGTGCCAGCTTCGGGCCAGACGACTTATACTATAGCAATCAGCCCCAGCATTTT. Protein product: CASFGPDDLYYSNQPQHF.

This clonotype turned up a few times. The chain links TRBV20-1 to TRBJ2-2; no definite D call. The V end lost 2 bases, the J end lost 2 bases, and 6 bases lay between the germline ends. CDR3 length: 13 amino acids. Germline values: CDR1 DFQATT, CDR2 SNEGSKA (reference sequence). CDR3 in DNA: TGCAGTGCTAGACTGGGTAACACCGGGGAGCTGTTTTTT. This codes for CSARLGNTGELFF.

V and J are TRBV6-6 and TRBJ1-2; 8 bases align to TRBD1. The V gene end was trimmed by 11 bases and the J gene end by 6 bases; junction bases not matched to a gene: 17. CDR3 length: 15 amino acids. The V gene's germline CDR1 is MNHNY and CDR2 SVGAGI (reference sequence). The CDR3 region is CAALHGGTGHHGYTF. The CDR3 nucleotides are TGTGCCGCATTACACGGCGGGACAGGCCACCATGGCTACACCTTC.

The sample holds many counts of this clonotype. J is TRBJ1-4 and V is TRBV7-8; no firm D call. Germline loops: CDR1 SGHVS, CDR2 FQNEAQ. Trimming cost V 1 base and J 1 base, with 7 bases left between them. The CDR3 loop spans 15 amino acids. The CDR3 protein is CASSLVRETNEKLFF. CDR3 bases: TGTGCCAGCAGCTTAGTGCGGGAAACTAATGAAAAACTGTTTTTT. Using reference TRBV7-8 and TRBJ1-4 for the parts outside the CDR3, the full variable domain is GAGVSQSPRYKVAKRGQDVALRCDPISGHVSLFWYQQALGQGPEFLTYFQNEAQLDKSGLPSDRFFAERPEGSVSTLKIQRTQQEDSAVYLCASSLVRETNEKLFFGSGTQLSVL.

This clonotype has more than one count but fewer than ten. V and J are TRBV6-5 and TRBJ2-5, with a possible D match to TRBD1 (8 bases). The V gene's germline CDR1 is MNHEY and CDR2 SVGAGI. Trimming shortened V by 4 bases and J by 4 bases, and 16 bases separated the two germline ends. This CDR3 spans 15 amino acids. This chain's CDR3 is CASSSGQGGRETQYF. CDR3 bases: TGTGCCAGCAGTTCCGGACAGGGAGGGCGAGAGACCCAGTACTTC.

Many counts were recorded for this clonotype. The chain combines TRBV27 with TRBJ2-3; D not resolved. There are 15 residues in the CDR3. With 6 bases removed from V and 0 bases from J, the gap between germline ends came to 13 bases. Germline V CDR1 and CDR2: MNHEY, SMNVEV (reference sequence). Here the CDR3 DNA reads TGTGCCAGCAGGCGTAGACACGGTAGCACAGATACGCAGTATTTT. Its protein product is CASRRRHGSTDTQYF.

The sample holds many counts of this clonotype. The CDR3 region has the DNA TGTGCCAGCAGCCCGTCGCCAGCCCGCTCCTACGAGCAGTACTTC. This gives the protein CASSPSPARSYEQYF. The gene calls are TRBV7-6 and TRBJ2-7, with unresolved D. Trimming took off 5 bases at V and 0 bases at J, with 14 bases between the two ends. Germline V gives CDR1 SGHVS, CDR2 FNYEAQ. The CDR3 loop spans 15 amino acids.

This clonotype occurred many times. In DNA, the CDR3 is TGTGCCAGCAGCGGACGGTACTATGGCTACACCTTC. This translates into CASSGRYYGYTF. The rearrangement uses TRBV7-2 and TRBJ1-2; D remains unclear. The CDR3 contains 12 residues. CDR1 and CDR2 (germline): SGHTA, FQGNSA. V gave up 5 bases and J gave up 3 bases, with 7 bases separating them. Full variable domain (rest looked up from reference TRBV7-2 and TRBJ1-2): GAGVSQSPSNKVTEKGKDVELRCDPISGHTALYWYRQSLGQGLEFLIYFQGNSAPDKSGLPSDRFSAERTGGSVSTLTIQRTQQEDSAVYLCASSGRYYGYTFGSGTRLTVV.

This clonotype was counted a few times. V and J are TRBV7-9 and TRBJ1-5; D may be TRBD1 (5 bases). Germline CDR1 reads SEHNR; CDR2 reads FQNEAQ (reference sequence). This CDR3 has 14 residues. V lost 4 bases to trimming and J lost 5 bases, with 12 bases between them. The CDR3 sequence: CASSSGGWDQPQHF. The CDR3 coding sequence is TGTGCCAGCAGCTCGGGGGGATGGGATCAGCCCCAGCATTTT.

This clonotype came up many times. The chain employs TRBV19 and TRBJ2-5, with 9 bases lining up with TRBD1. Germline CDR1 and CDR2: LNHDA and SQIVND (reference sequence). The CDR3 length is 14 residues. The V segment lost 3 bases and the J segment 13 bases; nucleotides outside the gene matches: 12. The CDR3 reads CASSIRQGQGDSYF. The CDR3 region has the DNA TGTGCCAGTAGTATTCGACAGGGACAGGGCGACTCGTACTTC.

In this sample, this clonotype turned up many times. The chain is built from TRBV6-1 and TRBJ2-7; D is possibly TRBD1 (5 bases). V shed 2 bases and J shed 2 bases, with 13 bases lying between them. Germline V lookup: CDR1 MNHNS, CDR2 SASEGT. The CDR3 is made up of 15 amino acids. The CDR3 coding sequence is TGTGCCAGCAGTGAACTCAGGGAATTCGCCTACGAGCAGTACTTC. Protein: CASSELREFAYEQYF.

The gene calls are TRBV19 and TRBJ1-1; 9 bases map to TRBD1. V lost 8 bases, J lost 4 bases, and 8 bases stayed unmatched. Germline V gene lookup returns CDR1 LNHDA and CDR2 SQIVND (reference sequence). This CDR3 has 14 amino acids. The DNA for the CDR3 is TGTGCCAGTCGGGACAGGGCGGGGAGCACTGAAGCTTTCTTT. This encodes CASRDRAGSTEAFF.

Comment on this clonotype: A read error may account for a junction end that differs from germline. The chain links TRBV2 to TRBJ1-1; weak D call: TRBD1 (5 bases). The CDR3 is 14 residues long. Germline CDR1 SNHLY, CDR2 FYNNEI. The CDR3 protein is CASSEQGANSEAFF. CDR3 in DNA: TGTGCCAGCAGTGAACAGGGCGCGAACTCTGAAGCTTTCTTT.

The V gene is TRBV7-9, the J gene TRBJ2-1; 8 bases line up with TRBD2. The junction had 8 bases not matched to a gene; V was cut back by 1 base and J by 9 bases. The V gene's germline CDR1 is SEHNR and CDR2 FQNEAQ (reference sequence). The CDR3 spans 15 residues. CDR3: CASSLEGLAHFEQFF. The DNA for the CDR3 is TGTGCCAGCAGCTTAGAAGGACTAGCACATTTTGAGCAGTTCTTC.

The table lists this clonotype with many counts. This rearrangement joins TRBV24-1 to TRBJ1-6; no clear D. The CDR3 contains 13 residues. V shed 5 bases and J shed 7 bases, with 8 bases lying between them. Germline loops: CDR1 KGHDR, CDR2 SFDVKD. This chain's CDR3 is CATSVRANSPLHF. The CDR3 nucleotides are TGTGCCACCAGTGTGAGGGCCAATTCACCCCTCCACTTT.

This clonotype showed up many times. The chain is built from TRBV7-3 and TRBJ2-7; no firm D call. The germline V gene encodes CDR1 SGHTA and CDR2 FQGTGA. The CDR3 is 14 amino acids. V was trimmed by 1 base and J by 7 bases, leaving 14 bases between them. Written as DNA, the CDR3 is TGTGCCAGCAGCTTAAGCGGACCCTCGGAGGAGCAGTACTTC. Encoded protein: CASSLSGPSEEQYF.

This chain uses TRBV4-2 with TRBJ2-5; 11 positions agree with TRBD2. Germline loops: CDR1 LGHNA, CDR2 YNFKEQ. The CDR3 length is 18 residues. With 0 bases clipped from V and 4 bases from J, the junction kept 10 bases outside the gene matches. CDR3 sequence (DNA): TGTGCCAGCAGCCAAGATCTGAAGGTAGCGGGAGGGCCAGAGACCCAGTACTTC. Protein: CASSQDLKVAGGPETQYF.